This TCR beta chain was profiled in a study of T cell responses to AZD1222 COVID-19 vaccine. Study findings and constraints: At baseline, just five to seven AZD1222 recipients tested seropositive. It was only after the peak T cell response that any repertoires were sampled. Regions 160-218 and 743-854 dominated among vaccine-associated CD4 TCRs spanning spike.

Only in-frame clones appear in the TCRdb table, and some are missing; sequencing was by immunoSEQ multiplex PCR. The sample contains more than 85,000 clones, about 89% of which appear only once. The germline V and J ends were trimmed by 5 bases and 8 bases, with 21 bases remaining between them. Per the germline V gene, CDR1 is SGHVS and CDR2 is FQNEAQ. The CDR3 runs 15 residues. With respect to this clone: Its target is unknown.

The receptor's source is an adult who received the AZD1222 COVID-19 vaccine. The genes are TRBV7-8 and TRBJ1-1; perhaps TRBD1 as D (6 bases). The material was peripheral blood, obtained 28 days after the second AZD1222 dose. The CDR3 bases are TGTGCCAGCAGCGAAGGGGGACTGACGTACGGAGAAGCTTTCTTT. This gives the protein CASSEGGLTYGEAFF. Full variable domain (remainder filled in from reference TRBV7-8 and TRBJ1-1): GAGVSQSPRYKVAKRGQDVALRCDPISGHVSLFWYQQALGQGPEFLTYFQNEAQLDKSGLPSDRFFAERPEGSVSTLKIQRTQQEDSAVYLCASSEGGLTYGEAFFGQGTRLTVV.